The source of this T cell receptor beta chain is a study of Graves' ophthalmopathy and Graves' hyperthyroidism. The study, taken as a whole, reports: Discriminating ophthalmopathy from stable hyperthyroidism, a 13-signature model attained a sensitivity of approximately 85% and a specificity of 80% to 82%. The authors also found most expanded thyroid clonotypes above 0.001 frequency in blood.

Amplification of TCR beta CDR3 regions used RNA transcripts. HTBI primers primed a first-round RT-PCR, and a second-round multiplex PCR followed. MiXCR, applied by TCRdb to the multiplex PCR reads, yields one record per CDR3 protein. The sample holds approximately 700,000 distinct CDR3 sequences, roughly 39% seen once. As for this clonotype: Its matching antigen is unknown.

Germline CDR1 ENHRY, CDR2 SYGVKD. The CDR3 extends over 14 amino acids. Germline trimming cut 7 bases from V and 6 bases from J; bases unmatched to any gene: 9. This TCR was sampled from an adult man with Graves' ophthalmopathy. The genes are TRBV10-3 and TRBJ2-1; 7 nucleotides agree with TRBD1. Sequenced material: peripheral blood. CDR3 residues: CAINDRAPANEQFF. CDR3 sequence (DNA): TGTGCCATCAATGACAGGGCCCCTGCCAATGAGCAGTTCTTC.